This T cell receptor beta chain emerged from a study of T cells in Graves' hyperthyroidism and ophthalmopathy. Study information: At initial diagnosis, before any treatment had begun, peripheral blood was obtained.

Disease duration was under 3 months in the ophthalmopathy patients, who also had a Clinical Activity Score of at least 3 and a NOSPECS grade of at least 4. Patients were excluded for uncontrolled infection, other autoimmune disease, pregnancy or lactation. Clinical symptoms, serum thyroxine, TRAb, thyroid ultrasound and orbital computed tomography established diagnosis. Amplification targeted TCR beta CDR3 regions from RNA transcripts. The TCR CDR3 was amplified in a first-round RT-PCR using the HTBI primer set. MiXCR, applied by TCRdb to the multiplex PCR reads, yields one record per CDR3 protein. Among approximately 610,000 distinct CDR3 sequences listed, over 12% were seen once. This clonotype was counted only a few times. This may be a read error, as it is one base from a much larger clone. Germline V gives CDR1 MNHNS, CDR2 SASEGT. The CDR3 spans 16 residues.

This chain uses TRBV6-1 with TRBJ2-7; 7 positions match TRBD1. The source material was blood. The source of this sequence is a woman between 35 and 50 years old with Graves' ophthalmopathy. The CDR3, as DNA: TGTGCCGGCAGAAACGCTCGGGACAGCCTCTCCTACGAGCAGTACTTC. It translates to CAGRNARDSLSYEQYF.